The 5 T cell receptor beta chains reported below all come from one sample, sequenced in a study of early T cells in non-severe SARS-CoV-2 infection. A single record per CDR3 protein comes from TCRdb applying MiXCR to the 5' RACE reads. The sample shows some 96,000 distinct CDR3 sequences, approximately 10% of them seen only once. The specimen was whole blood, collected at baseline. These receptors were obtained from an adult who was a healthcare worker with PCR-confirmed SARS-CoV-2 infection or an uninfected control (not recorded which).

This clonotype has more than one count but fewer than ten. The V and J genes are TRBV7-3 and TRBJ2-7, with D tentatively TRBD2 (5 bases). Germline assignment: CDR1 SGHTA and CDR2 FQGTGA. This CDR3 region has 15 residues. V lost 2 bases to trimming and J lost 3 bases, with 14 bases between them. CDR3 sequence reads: CASSLEGTTIYEQYF. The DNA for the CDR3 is TGTGCCAGCAGCTTAGAGGGTACGACAATCTACGAGCAGTACTTC.

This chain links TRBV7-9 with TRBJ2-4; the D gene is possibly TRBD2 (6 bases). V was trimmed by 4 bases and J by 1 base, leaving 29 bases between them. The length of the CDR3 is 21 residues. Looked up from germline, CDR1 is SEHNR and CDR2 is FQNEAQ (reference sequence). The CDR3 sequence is CASSSVEGRIPGRGAKNIQYF. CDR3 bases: TGTGCCAGCAGCTCAGTGGAGGGACGGATACCCGGGCGAGGGGCCAAAAACATTCAGTACTTC.

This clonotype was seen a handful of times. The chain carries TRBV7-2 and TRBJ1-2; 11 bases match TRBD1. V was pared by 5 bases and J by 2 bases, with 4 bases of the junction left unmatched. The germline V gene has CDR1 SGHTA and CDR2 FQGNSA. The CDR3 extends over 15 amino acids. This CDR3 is CASSPRTGGNYGYTF. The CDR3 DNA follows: TGTGCCAGCAGCCCACGGACAGGGGGCAACTATGGCTACACCTTC.

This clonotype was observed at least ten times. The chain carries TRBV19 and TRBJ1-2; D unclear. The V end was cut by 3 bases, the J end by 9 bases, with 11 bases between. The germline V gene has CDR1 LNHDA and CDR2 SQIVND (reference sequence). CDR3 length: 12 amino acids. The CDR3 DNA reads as TGTGCCAGTAGTATTCCCGGGGAACGCTACACCTTC. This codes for CASSIPGERYTF.

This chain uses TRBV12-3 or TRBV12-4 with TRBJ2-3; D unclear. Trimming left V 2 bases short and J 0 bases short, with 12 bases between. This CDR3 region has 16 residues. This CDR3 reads CASSLTGPKSTDTQYF. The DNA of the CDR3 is TGTGCCAGCAGTTTAACCGGGCCAAAGAGCACAGATACGCAGTATTTT.